Listed below are T cell receptor beta chains from one sample, sequenced in a study of OX40 agonist ivuxolimab in advanced cancers. TCRdb's copy holds only in-frame clones and misses some; the assay was immunoSEQ multiplex PCR. The sample lists 70,000 or so clones, almost 90% occurring once. Sequences were derived from CD4+ or CD8+ T cells sorted from blood, sampled in a trial of the OX40 agonist ivuxolimab. These receptors originate from an adult with an advanced solid tumor such as melanoma, head and neck, liver or kidney cancer. CDR3s include the opening cysteine and the closing phenylalanine or tryptophan. The D gene is left open where the match is weak. Rows give clone size only sometimes, using once, few, many, or a class for an expanded clone.

NA	TRBD1	TRBV2	TRBJ1-1	TGTGCCAGCAGGGAGAGGACAGGTGTGAACACTGAAGCTTTCTTT	CASRERTGVNTEAFF
NA	NA	TRBV6-1	TRBJ1-1	TGTGCCAGTAGTGAAGCGCCAGGGAACACTGAAGCTTTCTTT	CASSEAPGNTEAFF
NA	NA	TRBV5-1	TRBJ2-7	TGCGCCAGCAGCTCCGGGAACTACGAGCAGTACTTC	CASSSGNYEQYF
NA	NA	TRBV19	TRBJ2-2	TGTGCCAGTAGGCCGGCAGGAGGGCAGGGAAACACCGGGGAGCTGTTTTTT	CASRPAGGQGNTGELFF
few	NA	TRBV5-1	TRBJ2-1	TGCGCCAGCAGCCAAGACGGGAGCTCCTACAATGAGCAGTTCTTC	CASSQDGSSYNEQFF
NA	TRBD1	TRBV5-1	TRBJ2-1	TGCGCCAGCAGCTTGGGGTACCTGGGGGGACAGGGGAAGAGAAATGAGCAGTTCTTC	CASSLGYLGGQGKRNEQFF
NA	TRBD1	TRBV4-2	TRBJ2-7	TGTGCCAGCAGCCAAGATTTAAGGCAGGGGGAGTACTTC	CASSQDLRQGEYF
NA	NA	TRBV28	TRBJ1-1	TGTGCCAGCAGTCCGCAATCCCCCCAGGGGAACACTGAAGCTTTCTTT	CASSPQSPQGNTEAFF
few	TRBD2	TRBV19	TRBJ2-3	TGTGCCAGTAGTATATTGGGGCTAGCGGCAGGCACAGATACGCAGTATTTT	CASSILGLAAGTDTQYF
NA	NA	TRBV5-8	TRBJ2-3	TGTGCCAGCAGCTCGGCGATTTATCTGGGGAGCACAGATACGCAGTATTTT	CASSSAIYLGSTDTQYF
NA	TRBD2	TRBV12-5	TRBJ2-3	TGTGCTAGTGGTCCGGGACTAGCGGGGGTCACAGATACGCAGTATTTT	CASGPGLAGVTDTQYF
few	NA	TRBV2	TRBJ1-1	TGTGCCAGCAGTGAAAGTCTCCACAACACTGAAGCTTTCTTT	CASSESLHNTEAFF
NA	TRBD1	TRBV5-6	TRBJ2-1	TGTGCCAGCAGCTCCTGGGACAGGTTGAAGCAGTTCTTC	CASSSWDRLKQFF
few	NA	TRBV19	TRBJ1-2	TGTGCCAGTACCTGGGGCAGGGCAGCGAACTATGGCTACACCTTC	CASTWGRAANYGYTF
NA	TRBD1	TRBV10-3	TRBJ1-5	TGTGCCATCTGTACAGGGGAGAATCAGCCCCAGCATTTT	CAICTGENQPQHF
NA	NA	TRBV5-1	TRBJ2-7	TGCGCCAGCAGCACGGCTCCCCCTAATCAGGAGCAGTACTTC	CASSTAPPNQEQYF
NA	TRBD1	TRBV19	TRBJ2-2	TGTGCCAGTAGTGTTGGACAGGGGAAGGGCGGGGAGCTGTTTTTT	CASSVGQGKGGELFF
NA	NA	TRBV2	TRBJ2-7	TGTGCCAGCGCCCTCAGACAGCCCATTACGGGCGAGCAGTACTTC	CASALRQPITGEQYF
NA	NA	TRBV9	TRBJ2-5	TGTGCCAGCAGCCCCGGGACTTTGCAAGAGACCCAGTACTTC	CASSPGTLQETQYF
once	NA	TRBV28	TRBJ1-3	TGTGCCAGCAGTTTGAGGGGGGCGTCTGGAAACACCATATATTTT	CASSLRGASGNTIYF
NA	NA	TRBV30	TRBJ1-2	TGTGCCTGGAGTCCAGGGAACGATGGCTACACCTTC	CAWSPGNDGYTF
NA	NA	TRBV5-1	TRBJ2-7	TGCGCCAGCAGCTCAACTCGCTACGAGCAGTACTTC	CASSSTRYEQYF
NA	TRBD2	TRBV7-2	TRBJ2-5	TGTGCCAGCAAGGGGGGACTAGCGGGACAAGAGACCCAGTACTTC	CASKGGLAGQETQYF
NA	NA	TRBV15	TRBJ1-5	TGTGCCACCAGCAGAGGCCTGTTGGTCAATCAGCCCCAGCATTTT	CATSRGLLVNQPQHF
NA	NA	TRBV11-2	TRBJ1-3	TGTGCCAGCAGCTTAGGGACAGTTGGAGGGGGAAACACCATATATTTT	CASSLGTVGGGNTIYF
NA	TRBD1	TRBV18	TRBJ1-1	TGTGCCAGCTCACCAAATCTTCAGGGGGCGATGAACACTGAAGCTTTCTTT	CASSPNLQGAMNTEAFF
NA	TRBD1	TRBV19	TRBJ1-2	TGTGCCAGTAGCCCTGAGGACAGGCCCTCAGGCTACACCTTC	CASSPEDRPSGYTF
NA	TRBD1	TRBV2	TRBJ1-1	TGTGCCAGCAGACCCGACAGGGGCACTGAAGCTTTCTTT	CASRPDRGTEAFF
few	TRBD1	TRBV28	TRBJ2-7	TGTGCCAGCACCACGACAGGGGGCGAGCAGTACTTC	CASTTTGGEQYF
NA	NA	TRBV18	TRBJ1-2	TGTGCCAGCTCACCCCGCGCCACGAGCTTCGGCTACACCTTC	CASSPRATSFGYTF
NA	NA	TRBV18	TRBJ2-3	TGTGCCAGCTCACCGAGGAGCGATACGCAGTATTTT	CASSPRSDTQYF
NA	NA	TRBV19	TRBJ2-3	TGTGCCAGTAGTACGGGCCCTAGCACAGATACGCAGTATTTT	CASSTGPSTDTQYF
NA	TRBD1	TRBV2	TRBJ2-3	TGTGCCAGCAGTGAGGACAGGGGGCAAGGGGATACGCAGTATTTT	CASSEDRGQGDTQYF
NA	NA	TRBV7-8	TRBJ1-5	TGTGCCAGCAGCTTAGTGGTATGGAATAGCAATCAGCCCCAGCATTTT	CASSLVVWNSNQPQHF
NA	TRBD1	TRBV25-1	TRBJ1-4	TGTGCCAGCAGAGGACAGGATATTGAAAAACTGTTTTTT	CASRGQDIEKLFF
NA	NA	TRBV5-4	TRBJ2-1	TGTGCCAGCAGTCCGCGGGACAGACCCTACAATGAGCAGTTCTTC	CASSPRDRPYNEQFF
few	TRBD1	TRBV7-3	TRBJ1-2	TGTGCCAGCAGCGTGGCCGGGACAGTGGAGGGCTACACCTTC	CASSVAGTVEGYTF
NA	TRBD1	TRBV5-5	TRBJ2-5	TGTGCCAGCAGCTTGGCTGGACAGGGGGGGAAAGAGACCCAGTACTTC	CASSLAGQGGKETQYF
NA	TRBD1	TRBV5-5	TRBJ2-5	TGTGCCAGCAGCCGTCCGGACAGGATAGAAGAGACCCAGTACTTC	CASSRPDRIEETQYF
NA	NA	TRBV10-3	TRBJ1-1	TGTGCCATCAGTAAGTCTTCCGGGGCAGGGCTGAACACTGAAGCTTTCTTT	CAISKSSGAGLNTEAFF
NA	TRBD2	TRBV7-7	TRBJ2-5	TGTGCCAGCAGCTTAGGGGGGAGGGGAGAGACCCAGTACTTC	CASSLGGRGETQYF
NA	NA	TRBV18	TRBJ2-1	TGTGCCAGCTCACCACCGACTAGTAAGAATGAGCAGTTCTTC	CASSPPTSKNEQFF
NA	NA	TRBV6-5	TRBJ2-7	TGTGCCAGCAGTTACTCGGGGCCTAGGGAGCAGTACTTC	CASSYSGPREQYF
NA	NA	TRBV10-1	TRBJ1-1	TGCGCCAGCAGTGATGAAGGACGTCGGAACACTGAAGCTTTCTTT	CASSDEGRRNTEAFF
NA	TRBD1	TRBV2	TRBJ1-2	TGTGCCAGCCCCTCGGAGGACAGGGGGCAGGATGGCTACACCTTC	CASPSEDRGQDGYTF
NA	TRBD2	TRBV18	TRBJ2-1	TGTGCCAGCTCGCAGCTAGCGGCAGTCCCCAATGAGCAGTTCTTC	CASSQLAAVPNEQFF
NA	NA	TRBV30	TRBJ1-2	TGTGCCTGGAGGCCTAATGGACGGGCCGACTATGGCTACACCTTC	CAWRPNGRADYGYTF
NA	NA	TRBV7-3	TRBJ2-3	TGTGCCAGCAGCTTAGCCGAGGGAGATACGCAGTATTTT	CASSLAEGDTQYF
NA	NA	TRBV5-1	TRBJ2-2	TGCGCCAGCAGCCCGCAGGGGACCGGGGAGCTGTTTTTT	CASSPQGTGELFF
NA	NA	TRBV5-4	TRBJ2-1	TGTGCCAGCAGTCAAGGGCCCAGTTATTGGGTCTTC	CASSQGPSYWVF
NA	NA	TRBV4-3	TRBJ2-7	TGCGCCAGCAGCCAGATGACCGGACTCTCCTACGAGCAGTACTTC	CASSQMTGLSYEQYF
NA	TRBD1	TRBV18	TRBJ1-5	TGTGCCAGCTCACGACAGGGACCAAATCAGCCCCAGCATTTT	CASSRQGPNQPQHF